This T cell receptor beta chain appears in the sequencing data of a study of TIL therapy for anti-PD-1-resistant metastatic lung cancer. In its sample, this clone was seen a few times. Trimming took off 0 bases at V and 0 bases at J, with 9 bases between the two ends. The CDR3 is made up of 15 amino acids. CDR1 and CDR2 from the germline V gene are GTSNPN and SVGIG (reference sequence). Time point: pre-treatment sample, taken before nivolumab and TIL therapy. The libraries were made with immunoSEQ v3. Produced via immunoSEQ multiplex PCR; TCRdb's table is partial and in-frame only. The table has 60,000 or so clones, around 68% seen once.

Sequencing was performed on blood, taken at baseline. The clonotype was recovered from a person between 25 and 79 years old with non-small cell lung cancer. This chain links TRBV30 with TRBJ1-5, with D hard to call. The CDR3 DNA sequence: TGTGCCTGGAGTGTAAGGGAAAATAGCAATCAGCCCCAGCATTTT. Its translation: CAWSVRENSNQPQHF.